The subject of this entry is one TCR beta chain. This entry is derived from a study of T cell changes during pregnancy in multiple sclerosis. This CDR3 has 17 residues. Trimming removed 0 bases from V and 4 bases from J; junction bases left unmatched: 8. CDR1 and CDR2 (germline): SGDLS, YYNGEE. This table comes from immunoSEQ multiplex PCR, and its TCRdb copy is limited to in-frame clones, with some not included. This table has about 100,000 clones, approximately 94% appearing once. The chain joins TRBV9 to TRBJ2-5; 11 bases match TRBD1. Source: peripheral blood, taken in the second trimester of pregnancy. The sequence was collected from a female donor with multiple sclerosis, enrolled in a pregnancy study. The CDR3 here is CASSVGPRTGGRETQYF. CDR3 DNA sequence: TGTGCCAGCAGCGTAGGCCCCCGGACAGGGGGCAGAGAGACCCAGTACTTC.